One and the same sample provided the 26 T cell receptor beta chains below, sequenced in a study of regulatory T cells in long-lasting Graves disease. In building TCR beta libraries, iRepertoire HTBI primers were used together with Arm-PCR of CDR3 regions. Via MiXCR, TCRdb re-called the multiplex PCR reads, giving one row per CDR3 protein. This sample carries 550,000 to 700,000 distinct CDR3 sequences, around 16% of them seen once, and the ten largest clones take more than 10%. Time point here: newly diagnosed GD, antithyroid drugs for less than 3 months. RNA from PBMCs was the source of the TCR library. The same specimen was also included in a second study, on T cells in Graves' hyperthyroidism and ophthalmopathy.

Sample: peripheral blood mononuclear cells (PBMCs), taken at new diagnosis, from a patient treated with antithyroid drugs. These receptors were obtained from a man aged 18 to 29 with Graves disease.

This clonotype was observed many times. The rearrangement joins TRBV6-1 to TRBJ1-2; D unclear. The germline V gene has CDR1 MNHNS and CDR2 SASEGT. The CDR3 totals 13 residues. V lost 8 bases to trimming and J lost 3 bases, with 13 bases between them. This CDR3 is CASRDTLHYGYTF. The CDR3 DNA is TGTGCCAGCCGCGACACCTTACACTATGGCTACACCTTC.

In this sample, this clonotype turned up many times. The genes are TRBV20-1 and TRBJ2-7; D is uncertain. CDR3 length: 13 amino acids. The V end lost 1 base, the J end lost 0 bases, and 7 bases lay between the germline ends. Germline CDR1 and CDR2: DFQATT and SNEGSKA (reference sequence). CDR3 loop: CSARVQVSYEQYF. DNA of the CDR3: TGCAGTGCTAGAGTCCAGGTCTCCTACGAGCAGTACTTC.

This chain joins TRBV4-2 and TRBJ2-7, with D perhaps TRBD2 (6 bases). CDR3 size: 17 residues. Germline V CDR1 and CDR2: LGHNA, YNFKEQ. Trimming shortened V by 0 bases and J by 0 bases, and 15 bases separated the two germline ends. DNA for the CDR3: TGTGCCAGCAGCCAAGAGGCGAAGCGGGCGAGCTCCTACGAGCAGTACTTC. Protein: CASSQEAKRASSYEQYF.

V is TRBV15 and J is TRBJ2-3; the match to TRBD2 covers 16 bases. Germline CDR1 and CDR2: LNHNV and YYDKDF (reference sequence). The CDR3 has 22 amino acids. J lost 2 bases, V lost 6 bases, and 20 bases had no gene match. CDR3 sequence reads: CATRDPGLAGGPGFENTDTQYF. The DNA for the CDR3 is TGTGCCACCAGGGACCCGGGACTAGCGGGAGGGCCCGGGTTTGAAAACACAGATACGCAGTATTTT.

This clonotype was recorded a few times. The rearrangement links TRBV4-1 to TRBJ2-7; no firm D call. V lost 0 bases, J lost 3 bases, and 12 bases lay in between. Germline loops: CDR1 MGHRA, CDR2 YSYEKL. This CDR3 is built from 15 residues. DNA of the CDR3: TGCGCCAGCAGCCAAGATCTGGGCCGTGGCTACGAGCAGTACTTC. It specifies CASSQDLGRGYEQYF.

The rearrangement joins TRBV7-3 to TRBJ2-7; TRBD2 matches 13 bases. CDR1 is SGHTA, CDR2 FQGTGA, per germline. The trim removed 3 bases at V and 7 bases at J, leaving 9 bases unmatched. This CDR3 spans 16 amino acids. The CDR3 DNA reads TGTGCCAGCAGCTTGCCATCAGGACTAGCGGGAGCAGAGCAGTACTTC. Its protein product is CASSLPSGLAGAEQYF.

The chain has TRBV30 and TRBJ1-3, with unresolved D. Germline-derived CDR1 and CDR2 are GTSNPN and SVGIG (reference sequence). CDR3 size: 15 residues. Between the trimmed V and J ends, which lost 0 bases and 0 bases, there was a span of 9 bases. The DNA of the CDR3 is TGTGCCTGGAGTGTACCTATTAGCTCTGGAAACACCATATATTTT. This sequence encodes CAWSVPISSGNTIYF.

This clonotype turned up a few times. The chain employs TRBV7-8 and TRBJ2-3, with 12 bases that match TRBD2. V shed 5 bases and J 1 base; nucleotides not matched to a gene: 10. CDR1 and CDR2 from the germline V gene are SGHVS and FQNEAQ. The length of the CDR3 is 18 residues. The CDR3 loop is CASSVLAGGPPRTDTQYF. The CDR3 DNA sequence: TGTGCCAGCAGCGTTCTAGCGGGAGGGCCCCCGCGCACAGATACGCAGTATTTT.

The chain couples TRBV30 to TRBJ2-7; maybe TRBD2 (5 bases). Germline assignment: CDR1 GTSNPN and CDR2 SVGIG (reference sequence). The CDR3 spans 14 residues. The V end was cut by 3 bases, the J end by 5 bases, with 17 bases between. Here the CDR3 reads CAWRRTLASHEQYF. In DNA form, the CDR3 reads TGTGCCTGGAGGAGAACATTAGCGTCCCACGAGCAGTACTTC. The variable domain in full, with the rest retrieved from reference TRBV30 and TRBJ2-7, is SQTIHQWPATLVQPVGSPLSLECTVEGTSNPNLYWYRQAAGRGLQLLFYSVGIGQISSEVPQNLSASRPQDRQFILSSKKLLLSDSGFYLCAWRRTLASHEQYFGPGTRLTVT.

The chain has TRBV3-1 and TRBJ2-1, with D possibly TRBD1 on 5 matching bases. The CDR3 runs to 16 residues. Germline CDR1 reads LGHDT; CDR2 reads YNNKEL (reference sequence). Deletions cut 5 bases from V and 2 bases from J, with 16 bases between. The CDR3 loop reads CASSSRQGPPYNEQFF. CDR3 coding DNA: TGTGCCAGCAGCAGCAGGCAGGGTCCCCCCTACAATGAGCAGTTCTTC.

This clonotype was recorded at least ten times. The chain is built from TRBV5-1 and TRBJ1-5; the D gene is possibly TRBD1 (6 bases). V gave up 0 bases and J gave up 0 bases, with 13 bases separating them. CDR1 is SGHRS, CDR2 YFSETQ, per germline. This CDR3 spans 17 amino acids. Here the CDR3 reads CASSLGTAEYSNQPQHF. CDR3 in DNA: TGCGCCAGCAGCTTGGGGACAGCAGAGTATAGCAATCAGCCCCAGCATTTT. Full variable domain (missing parts from reference TRBV5-1 and TRBJ1-5): KAGVTQTPRYLIKTRGQQVTLSCSPISGHRSVSWYQQTPGQGLQFLFEYFSETQRNKGNFPGRFSGRQFSNSRSEMNVSTLELGDSALYLCASSLGTAEYSNQPQHFGDGTRLSIL.

In its sample, this clonotype was seen a few times. The chain couples TRBV7-9 to TRBJ2-3; D uncertain. The CDR3 consists of 13 residues. Per germline, CDR1 SEHNR and CDR2 FQNEAQ (reference sequence). V was trimmed by 4 bases and J by 5 bases, leaving 10 bases between them. The CDR3 bases are TGTGCCAGCAGCTACCGGACCCGAGATACGCAGTATTTT. Translating it yields CASSYRTRDTQYF.

This clonotype has at least ten counts. This chain uses TRBV28 with TRBJ2-1; 11 nucleotides line up with TRBD2. This CDR3 spans 17 amino acids. The germline CDR1 and CDR2 sequences are MDHEN and SYDVKM. The V and J ends lost 5 bases and 6 bases, in that order; junction bases with no gene match: 12. The CDR3 protein is CASSPTPGTSGVNEQFF. CDR3 sequence (DNA): TGTGCCAGCAGTCCTACTCCCGGGACTAGCGGAGTCAATGAGCAGTTCTTC.

This clonotype has a single count. In this CDR3 the conserved last residue, phenylalanine or tryptophan, is missing, so a read error is likely. The gene calls are TRBV30 and TRBJ1-1; D perhaps matches TRBD1 (5 bases). In germline, CDR1 is GTSNPN, CDR2 SVGIG (reference sequence). This CDR3 spans 11 amino acids. The chain's CDR3 is CPWREGLEAFL. The CDR3 nucleotides read TGTCCCTGGAGGGAGGGACTCGAAGCTTTCCTT.

There are many counts of this clonotype. The CDR3 loop is CASSRGGRGGNQPQHF. Here the CDR3 DNA reads TGCGCCAGCAGCCGGGGAGGCAGGGGAGGCAATCAGCCCCAGCATTTT. The V gene is TRBV5-1, the J gene TRBJ1-5; tentatively, D is TRBD1 (6 bases). The ends were cut back, 4 bases at V and 2 bases at J, with 16 bases in the middle. The CDR3 sequence is 16 residues long. Germline V gene data show CDR1 as SGHRS and CDR2 as YFSETQ.

This clonotype has at least ten counts. The chain has TRBV20-1 and TRBJ2-7; the match to TRBD1 covers 8 bases. J was trimmed by 1 base and V by 6 bases; bases with no gene match: 8. This CDR3 contains 14 residues. CDR1 is DFQATT and CDR2 is SNEGSKA in the germline V gene (reference sequence). The CDR3 bases are TGCAGTGCGCCGGATGACAGGGGTTCCTACGAGCAGTACTTC. Amino acid sequence: CSAPDDRGSYEQYF.

The table lists this clonotype with a few counts. V and J are TRBV20-1 and TRBJ2-1; the match to TRBD2 covers 8 bases. In germline, CDR1 is DFQATT, CDR2 SNEGSKA (reference sequence). Trimming at V came to 4 bases and at J to 4 bases, leaving 6 bases not matched to a gene. The CDR3 is made up of 14 amino acids. CDR3 amino acids: CSANGLAGYNEQFF. CDR3 in DNA: TGCAGTGCTAACGGGCTAGCGGGTTACAATGAGCAGTTCTTC.

This clonotype appeared a few times. The V call is TRBV12-3 or TRBV12-4, the J call TRBJ2-1, with 10 bases aligning to TRBD2. V shed 6 bases, J shed 13 bases, and the junction held 15 bases outside the gene matches. This CDR3 is built from 15 residues. CDR3 sequence: CASRPTHSGRAGQFF. The CDR3 DNA is TGTGCCAGCAGACCTACCCACAGCGGGAGGGCCGGCCAGTTCTTC.

This clonotype was seen ten or more times. The chain recombines TRBV2 with TRBJ2-3, with 7 positions matching TRBD1. Unmatched junction bases numbered 11, after V lost 11 bases and J lost 3 bases. The CDR3 is 14 amino acids. Germline-derived CDR1 and CDR2 are SNHLY and FYNNEI. The CDR3, as DNA: TGTGCCTGCCAAGAGGGACAGTATACAGATACGCAGTATTTT. Its protein product is CACQEGQYTDTQYF.

In this sample, this clonotype turned up a few times. The chain recombines TRBV4-2 with TRBJ2-1; 12 positions match TRBD2. V trimming: 0 bases; J trimming: 4 bases; junction bases outside the gene matches: 4. The CDR3 runs 17 residues. The germline V gene has CDR1 LGHNA and CDR2 YNFKEQ. This CDR3 is CASSQDSTSGRYNEQFF. Written as DNA, the CDR3 is TGTGCCAGCAGCCAAGATTCGACTAGCGGGAGATACAATGAGCAGTTCTTC.

This clonotype was detected ten times or more. The rearrangement links TRBV11-2 to TRBJ2-5, with 7 bases that match TRBD1. V dropped 3 bases and J dropped 1; count of bases not matched to a gene: 8. This CDR3 is 16 amino acids long. Germline CDR1 and CDR2: SGHAT and FQNNGV. In DNA, the CDR3 is TGTGCCAGCAGCTTCCCCCGGGACAGTATCCAAGAGACCCAGTACTTC. Translated: CASSFPRDSIQETQYF.

For this clonotype: A clone one base away is much larger, so this may be a read error. The rearrangement uses TRBV27 and TRBJ2-2; D is unresolved. V dropped 5 bases and J dropped 8 bases, with 12 bases sitting between them. The CDR3 consists of 13 residues. CDR1 and CDR2 from the germline V gene are MNHEY and SMNVEV (reference sequence). In DNA form, the CDR3 reads TGTGCCAGCAGTCAACCCAGTGGGGGGGAGCTGTTTTTT. Amino acids: CASSQPSGGELFF.

The rearrangement joins TRBV6-1 to TRBJ1-2, with a weak D call TRBD1 (5 bases). Germline V CDR1 and CDR2: MNHNS, SASEGT. V was trimmed by 3 bases and J by 8 bases, leaving 16 bases between them. The CDR3 sequence is 14 residues long. The CDR3 loop reads CASSDPNGAGGYTF. In DNA, the CDR3 is TGTGCCAGCAGTGACCCGAACGGGGCAGGCGGCTACACCTTC.

This clonotype was recorded a few times. The chain carries TRBV7-7 and TRBJ2-7; TRBD2 is a possible D gene (6 bases). The CDR3 contains 18 residues. Germline V gives CDR1 SSHAT, CDR2 FNYEAQ (reference sequence). In nucleotides, the CDR3 is TGTGCTCAAACCGACCCCTGGGGGGTCGGTGATGGGGCCTACGAGCAGTACTTC. It encodes CAQTDPWGVGDGAYEQYF.

The rearrangement links TRBV6-1 to TRBJ2-5; D possibly matches TRBD1 or TRBD2 (5 bases each). This CDR3 contains 14 residues. Germline-derived CDR1 and CDR2 are MNHNS and SASEGT. With 4 bases removed from V and 1 base from J, the gap between germline ends came to 10 bases. CDR3 protein: CASSGGWGQETQYF. The CDR3, as DNA: TGTGCCAGCAGTGGGGGGTGGGGCCAAGAGACCCAGTACTTC.

The chain employs TRBV9 and TRBJ2-1; D remains ambiguous. V lost 0 bases to trimming and J lost 1 base, with 5 bases between them. CDR1 is SGDLS and CDR2 is YYNGEE in the germline V gene. There are 14 residues in the CDR3. The CDR3 reads CASSVEPSYNEQFF. CDR3 DNA: TGTGCCAGCAGCGTAGAGCCTTCCTACAATGAGCAGTTCTTC.